This T cell receptor (beta chain) was retrieved from a study of blood T cell repertoires in COVID-19. Per the germline V gene, CDR1 is MDHEN and CDR2 is SYDVKM. CDR3 size: 13 residues. Trimming stripped 6 bases from V and 1 base from J, with 9 bases between. Study processing details: Amplifying reference gene primers gave estimates of nucleated cell counts. Some clones are missing from TCRdb's copy, which holds only in-frame ones; the method was immunoSEQ multiplex PCR. Clone size and the V and J calls come from that table; the DNA yielded D and trimming. Of about 270,000 clones listed, about 90% were seen once; the top ten hold about 4%.

The source material was PBMCs or T cells enriched from blood (not recorded which). This sequence joins TRBV28 and TRBJ1-1; D is possibly TRBD1 (5 bases). This clonotype originated in a woman aged 30 to 39 with acute COVID-19. CDR3: CASSDGQNTEAFF. CDR3 bases: TGTGCCAGCAGCGACGGACAGAACACTGAAGCTTTCTTT.